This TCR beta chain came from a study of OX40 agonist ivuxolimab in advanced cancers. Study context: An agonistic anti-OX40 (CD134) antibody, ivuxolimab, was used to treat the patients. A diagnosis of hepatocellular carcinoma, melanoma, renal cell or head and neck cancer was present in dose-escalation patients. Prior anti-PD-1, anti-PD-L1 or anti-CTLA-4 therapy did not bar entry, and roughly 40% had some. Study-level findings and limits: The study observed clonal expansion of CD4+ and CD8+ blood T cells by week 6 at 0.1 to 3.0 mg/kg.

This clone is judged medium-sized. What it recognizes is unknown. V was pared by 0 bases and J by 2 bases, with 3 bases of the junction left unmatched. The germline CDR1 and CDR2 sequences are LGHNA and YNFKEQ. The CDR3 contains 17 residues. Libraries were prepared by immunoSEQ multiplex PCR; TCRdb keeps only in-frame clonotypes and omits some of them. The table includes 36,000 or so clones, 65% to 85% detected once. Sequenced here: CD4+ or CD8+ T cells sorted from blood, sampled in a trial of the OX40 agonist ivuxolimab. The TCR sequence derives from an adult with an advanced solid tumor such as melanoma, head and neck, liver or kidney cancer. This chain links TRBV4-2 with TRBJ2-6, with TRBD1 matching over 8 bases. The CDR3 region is CASSQEGRGPGANVLTF. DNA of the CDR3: TGTGCCAGCAGCCAAGAGGGCAGGGGGCCTGGGGCCAACGTCCTGACTTTC.